The clone carrying this T cell receptor (beta chain) was counted ten times or more. Germline V gene lookup returns CDR1 SNHLY and CDR2 FYNNEI. The V gene end was trimmed by 8 bases and the J gene end by 3 bases; junction bases not matched to a gene: 9. The CDR3 runs to 15 residues. These data are taken from a study of identical twins. cDNA carried unique molecular identifiers, and a universal primer site was added by template switching. TCRdb redid the calling of the 5' RACE reads with MiXCR, one entry per CDR3 protein. Altogether 240,000 or so distinct CDR3 sequences are present, 5.5% to 7% being singletons, with the ten largest covering about 3.6%. In addition, the sample was reused for a study of yellow fever vaccine responses in identical twins.

The receptor was derived from a woman in her late teens or twenties in good health. Sequenced: memory (CD45RO+) T cells sorted from blood. V and J are TRBV2 and TRBJ2-2; 7 bases agree with TRBD1. The CDR3: CASDTQGMHTGELFF. Written as DNA, the CDR3 is TGTGCCAGCGATACACAGGGGATGCACACCGGGGAGCTGTTTTTT.